This T cell receptor (beta chain) was captured in a study of response to subunit inactivated influenza vaccine. Findings and caveats of the study: After each seasonal influenza vaccination, few new T cells are recruited, the authors suggested.

The CDR3 is 13 residues long. Germline CDR1 and CDR2: SGHRS and YFSETQ. The V gene lost 6 bases and the J gene lost 1 base, with 7 bases spanning the gap. Details on this clonotype: What it binds is not known.

TCRdb re-analysed the RT-PCR reads in MiXCR, keeping a single row per CDR3 protein. The sample comprises about 540,000 distinct CDR3 sequences, under 30% of which are singletons, and about 3% rests with the top ten. These data are also associated with another study on T cells expressing NK-cell markers. That work contributes: A 5'RACE template switching approach incorporating UMIs was used to make TCR beta cDNA.

The chain carries TRBV5-1 and TRBJ2-2; D is possibly TRBD1 (5 bases). This receptor was obtained from a middle-aged man who received an inactivated influenza vaccine. Here the sequenced sample was CD4+ T cells sorted from PBMCs, taken roughly 13 days after vaccination. The CDR3 loop reads CASIRENTGELFF. Here the CDR3 DNA reads TGCGCCAGCATCAGGGAGAACACCGGGGAGCTGTTTTTT.